Shown below are 31 T cell receptor beta chains from a single sample sequenced in a study of blood T cell repertoires in COVID-19. Using immunoSEQ multiplex PCR, the repertoire was profiled, and TCRdb retains in-frame clones only, with some absent. In the table there are roughly 180,000 clones, 83% of which are singletons. Sequenced material: PBMCs or T cells enriched from blood (not recorded which). The receptors come from a woman in her 50s in a cohort exposed to, infected with or recovered from COVID-19 (not recorded which).

This clone showed up just once. The chain recombines TRBV4-1 with TRBJ1-1; 8 bases line up with TRBD1. Germline assignment: CDR1 MGHRA and CDR2 YSYEKL. The CDR3 loop spans 13 amino acids. V shed 0 bases and J 10 bases; nucleotides not matched to a gene: 4. CDR3 sequence reads: CASSQDGGTGAFF. The DNA for the CDR3 is TGCGCCAGCAGCCAAGACGGGGGGACAGGAGCTTTCTTT.

DNA of the CDR3: TGTGCCAGCAGCCAAGGGACAGATAGCAATCAGCCCCAGCATTTT. It codes for CASSQGTDSNQPQHF. The chain uses TRBV4-2 and TRBJ1-5, with a weak D call TRBD1 (6 bases). The ends were cut back, 1 base at V and 0 bases at J, with 7 bases in the middle. Germline-derived CDR1 and CDR2 are LGHNA and YNFKEQ. The length of the CDR3 is 15 residues.

The V gene is TRBV6-4, the J gene TRBJ2-3; TRBD1 matches 11 bases. CDR1 MRHNA and CDR2 SNTAGT come from the germline V gene. CDR3 length: 15 amino acids. V was clipped by 4 bases and J by 6 bases; unmatched bases: 6. The CDR3 here is CASSVGTGGSDTQYF. CDR3 sequence (DNA): TGTGCCAGCAGTGTTGGGACAGGGGGTAGCGATACGCAGTATTTT.

Points on this clone: The same CDR3 is also encoded by other DNA sequences in this sample. This CDR3 is CASSQDGGGYEQYF. The CDR3 coding sequence is TGTGCCAGCAGCCAAGATGGTGGAGGGTACGAGCAGTACTTC. The gene calls are TRBV3-1 (or the pseudogene TRBV3-2) and TRBJ2-7, with D maybe TRBD2 (6 bases). CDR3 length: 14 amino acids. From germline, CDR1 is LGHDT and CDR2 YNNKEL (reference sequence). With 0 bases removed from V and 4 bases from J, the gap between germline ends came to 10 bases.

In its sample, this clone was seen once. The CDR3 coding sequence is TGTGCCAGCAGCGCCAGGGGCCAGGGCCTTTTCTCTGGAAACACCATATATTTT. Translation: CASSARGQGLFSGNTIYF. The gene calls are TRBV9 and TRBJ1-3; D possibly corresponds to TRBD1 (6 bases). The CDR3 runs to 18 residues. The germline V gene has CDR1 SGDLS and CDR2 YYNGEE. The germline V and J ends were trimmed by 3 bases and 0 bases, with 19 bases remaining between them.

The chain is built from TRBV4-2 and TRBJ2-6; D is undetermined. Per germline, CDR1 LGHNA and CDR2 YNFKEQ. V lost 0 bases to trimming and J lost 4 bases, with 7 bases between them. The CDR3 length is 15 residues. The CDR3 coding sequence is TGTGCCAGCAGCCAAGATAGTTCCGGGGCCAACGTCCTGACTTTC. It translates to CASSQDSSGANVLTF.

The rearrangement uses TRBV10-3 and TRBJ2-7; possibly TRBD1 for D (6 bases). The germline gives CDR1 ENHRY, CDR2 SYGVKD. The CDR3 covers 13 residues. Trimming cost V 10 bases and J 5 bases, with 18 bases left between them. In nucleotides, the CDR3 is TGTGCCACTTCACAGGGAACTGTGGACGAGCAGTACTTC. This encodes CATSQGTVDEQYF.

V is TRBV27 and J is TRBJ2-2; TRBD2 aligns across 12 bases. V was clipped by 8 bases and J by 4 bases; unmatched bases: 8. The CDR3 totals 16 residues. The germline V gene encodes CDR1 MNHEY and CDR2 SMNVEV (reference sequence). CDR3: CASVSSGRARTGELFF. CDR3 coding DNA: TGTGCCAGCGTGTCTAGCGGGAGGGCTCGCACCGGGGAGCTGTTTTTT.

The CDR3 protein is CASTQGRDEQFF. DNA for the CDR3: TGTGCCAGTACCCAAGGGAGGGATGAGCAGTTCTTC. The V and J genes are TRBV19 and TRBJ2-1; 7 nucleotides line up with TRBD2. The CDR3 sequence is 12 residues long. Germline CDR1 reads LNHDA; CDR2 reads SQIVND (reference sequence). The ends lost 7 bases at V and 8 bases at J; junction bases unmatched: 5.

V gene TRBV28 combines with J gene TRBJ2-7; 8 nucleotides agree with TRBD1. This CDR3 region has 17 residues. Germline values: CDR1 MDHEN, CDR2 SYDVKM. The junction had 17 bases not matched to a gene; V was cut back by 7 bases and J by 3 bases. The CDR3 loop reads CASNIVGRKQGVYEQYF. The DNA of the CDR3 is TGTGCCAGCAACATCGTAGGAAGGAAACAGGGGGTCTACGAGCAGTACTTC.

V is TRBV6-5 and J is TRBJ2-1, with TRBD2 identical over 10 bases. The CDR3 runs to 16 residues. CDR1 and CDR2 from the germline V gene are MNHEY and SVGAGI. J was trimmed by 7 bases and V by 3 bases; bases with no gene match: 9. CDR3 nucleotide sequence: TGTGCCAGCAGTTATAGAGCGGGGGGGCCTATTAATGAGCAGTTCTTC. Residues: CASSYRAGGPINEQFF.

V is TRBV11-1 and J is TRBJ1-5, with no clear D. This CDR3 contains 15 residues. V was pared by 1 base and J by 0 bases, with 7 bases between. Germline V gives CDR1 SGHAT, CDR2 FQDESV (reference sequence). The CDR3 protein is CASSLGHSSNQPQHF. In DNA form, the CDR3 reads TGTGCCAGCAGCTTAGGACACAGTAGCAATCAGCCCCAGCATTTT.

This clone was seen just once. The chain links TRBV27 to TRBJ1-1; D may be TRBD1 (5 bases). Per germline, CDR1 MNHEY and CDR2 SMNVEV (reference sequence). This CDR3 has 12 residues. Trimming pared 6 bases from V and 7 bases from J, leaving 12 bases between. In DNA, the CDR3 is TGTGCCAGCAGGGTCACCGGGGGTGAAGCTTTCTTT. Its protein product is CASRVTGGEAFF.

This chain joins TRBV5-1 and TRBJ2-1, with 8 bases identical to TRBD1. Germline CDR1 reads SGHRS; CDR2 reads YFSETQ. The CDR3 sequence is 15 residues long. V lost 0 bases, J lost 8 bases, and 7 bases stayed unmatched. This CDR3 is CASSLGQGKLDEQFF. For the CDR3, the DNA is TGCGCCAGCAGCTTGGGACAGGGGAAACTAGATGAGCAGTTCTTC. Complete variable domain (other parts from reference TRBV5-1 and TRBJ2-1): KAGVTQTPRYLIKTRGQQVTLSCSPISGHRSVSWYQQTPGQGLQFLFEYFSETQRNKGNFPGRFSGRQFSNSRSEMNVSTLELGDSALYLCASSLGQGKLDEQFFGPGTRLTVL.

The chain employs TRBV7-9 and TRBJ1-2; D may be TRBD1 (6 bases). CDR1 is SEHNR, CDR2 FQNEAQ, per germline (reference sequence). CDR3 length equals 17 residues. The V end lost 5 bases, the J end lost 1 base, and 20 bases lay between the germline ends. The CDR3 sequence: CASSKSPGQVLNYGYTF. The CDR3 bases are TGTGCCAGCAGCAAGAGCCCGGGACAAGTGCTTAACTATGGCTACACCTTC.

V and J are TRBV6-4 and TRBJ1-2; unclear D gene. The V and J ends lost 2 bases and 4 bases respectively, with 11 bases between them. CDR1 is MRHNA and CDR2 is SNTAGT in the germline V gene. The CDR3 loop spans 14 amino acids. CDR3 loop: CASSDGNGVYGYTF. The CDR3 nucleotides are TGTGCCAGCAGTGACGGCAACGGGGTCTATGGCTACACCTTC.

V usage is TRBV4-2 and J usage is TRBJ2-3, with D perhaps matching TRBD2 (6 bases). CDR1 and CDR2 (germline): LGHNA, YNFKEQ. V was shortened by 1 base and J by 0 bases, with 14 bases between the two germline ends. The CDR3 totals 17 residues. The CDR3 loop is CASSQGWGDTSTDTQYF. The CDR3 region has the DNA TGTGCCAGCAGCCAAGGCTGGGGGGATACTAGCACAGATACGCAGTATTTT.

The genes are TRBV28 and TRBJ2-3, with a tentative D call TRBD2 (6 bases). Germline assignment: CDR1 MDHEN and CDR2 SYDVKM. V dropped 5 bases and J dropped 4 bases, with 19 bases sitting between them. CDR3 size: 16 residues. DNA for the CDR3: TGTGCCAGCAGTCCAGGTCCCGGGACTGGTTCAGATACGCAGTATTTT. This codes for CASSPGPGTGSDTQYF.

The chain employs TRBV19 and TRBJ1-2; TRBD1 agrees at 7 bases. Germline loops: CDR1 LNHDA, CDR2 SQIVND (reference sequence). CDR3 size: 14 residues. V lost 3 bases and J lost 3; bases outside the gene matches: 4. The DNA of the CDR3 is TGTGCCAGTAGTATGGAGGGGGCTCACTATGGCTACACCTTC. Translation: CASSMEGAHYGYTF.

CDR3 protein: CASSMSRTTDNSPLHF. Here the CDR3 DNA reads TGTGCCAGTAGTATGAGCCGGACAACCGATAATTCACCCCTCCACTTT. V usage is TRBV19 and J usage is TRBJ1-6; a possible D gene is TRBD1 (5 bases). Germline CDR1 LNHDA, CDR2 SQIVND (reference sequence). CDR3 length: 16 amino acids. V lost 3 bases and J lost 5, with 14 bases in between.

This chain joins TRBV18 and TRBJ1-1, with D unresolved. Trimming left V 2 bases short and J 1 base short, with 14 bases between. The CDR3 runs 16 residues. CDR1 KGHSH and CDR2 LQKENI come from the germline V gene. The CDR3 protein is CASSPSEGAGNTEAFF. The DNA for the CDR3 is TGTGCCAGCTCACCATCGGAGGGTGCAGGGAACACTGAAGCTTTCTTT.

The gene calls are TRBV6-2 or TRBV6-3 and TRBJ1-1, with a possible D match to TRBD1 (5 bases). The CDR3 has 15 amino acids. The germline V and J ends were trimmed by 5 bases and 1 base, with 14 bases remaining between them. The germline V gene encodes CDR1 MNHEY and CDR2 SVGEGT. As DNA, the CDR3 is TGTGCCAGCAGTAGGCCACAGGCCACGAACACTGAAGCTTTCTTT. Translated: CASSRPQATNTEAFF.

The chain links TRBV7-9 to TRBJ1-2; 7 bases fit TRBD1. Germline-derived CDR1 and CDR2 are SEHNR and FQNEAQ (reference sequence). This CDR3 contains 14 residues. V trimming: 5 bases; J trimming: 8 bases; junction bases outside the gene matches: 11. The CDR3 spells CASSVPNHRGGYTF. The DNA of the CDR3 is TGTGCCAGCAGCGTACCCAACCACAGGGGAGGCTACACCTTC.

This clone was detected a few times. This rearrangement joins TRBV19 to TRBJ1-5; D is unresolved. The ends were cut back, 7 bases at V and 0 bases at J, with 7 bases in the middle. CDR3 length: 13 residues. Germline CDR1 is LNHDA and CDR2 is SQIVND (reference sequence). CDR3 sequence reads: CASNRDSNQPQHF. CDR3 DNA sequence: TGTGCCAGTAACCGAGATAGCAATCAGCCCCAGCATTTT.

V is TRBV2 and J is TRBJ2-7; TRBD1 is a possible D gene (6 bases). Trimming left V 9 bases short and J 2 bases short, with 11 bases between. Looked up from germline, CDR1 is SNHLY and CDR2 is FYNNEI. The CDR3 extends over 12 amino acids. The DNA of the CDR3 is TGTGCCAGTCGGGGACAAACCTACGAGCAGTACTTC. This sequence encodes CASRGQTYEQYF.

The chain is built from TRBV24-1 and TRBJ1-5; D may be TRBD1 (6 bases). V was clipped by 4 bases and J by 4 bases, with 13 bases between them. This CDR3 region has 15 residues. Germline lookup yields CDR1 KGHDR and CDR2 SFDVKD. The CDR3 reads CATSDPGVGNQPQHF. The CDR3, as DNA: TGTGCCACCAGTGACCCAGGGGTAGGAAATCAGCCCCAGCATTTT.

This chain uses TRBV4-2 with TRBJ2-1; the match to TRBD2 covers 14 bases. Trimming took 1 base from V and 5 from J; bases not matched to a gene: 4. The germline CDR1 and CDR2 sequences are LGHNA and YNFKEQ. This CDR3 spans 17 amino acids. This chain's CDR3 is CASSQVGTSGSNNEQFF. For the CDR3, the DNA is TGTGCCAGCAGCCAAGTGGGGACTAGCGGGAGCAACAATGAGCAGTTCTTC.

V gene TRBV6-5 combines with J gene TRBJ1-6; D possibly corresponds to TRBD1 (6 bases). V lost 10 bases and J 8 bases, leaving 18 bases between the germline ends. CDR1 is MNHEY, CDR2 SVGAGI, per germline. The CDR3 contains 14 residues. The CDR3 loop reads CATEPDRWDSPLHF. The DNA for the CDR3 is TGTGCCACCGAACCCGACAGGTGGGATTCACCCCTCCACTTT.

The chain has TRBV4-3 and TRBJ1-2, with 7 bases identical to TRBD1. V was clipped by 1 base and J by 4 bases; unmatched bases: 3. Looked up from germline, CDR1 is LGHNA and CDR2 is YSLEER. This CDR3 is 14 amino acids long. CDR3 sequence reads: CASSQVTGSYGYTF. The DNA for the CDR3 is TGCGCCAGCAGCCAAGTGACAGGGAGCTATGGCTACACCTTC.

This rearrangement joins TRBV28 to TRBJ1-1, with D unresolved. Trimming cost V 8 bases and J 2 bases, with 6 bases left between them. Germline V CDR1 and CDR2: MDHEN, SYDVKM. The CDR3 has 11 amino acids. The CDR3 DNA is TGTGCCAGCCTCAGAAACACTGAAGCTTTCTTT. It codes for CASLRNTEAFF.

The chain employs TRBV5-1 and TRBJ2-1; 8 bases map to TRBD2. This CDR3 spans 17 amino acids. Trimming took 3 bases from V and 2 from J; bases not matched to a gene: 10. Germline CDR1 is SGHRS and CDR2 is YFSETQ. DNA of the CDR3: TGCGCCAGCAGCTCCCCGGCGGGGGGTCCTGCCTACAATGAGCAGTTCTTC. This encodes CASSSPAGGPAYNEQFF. Using reference TRBV5-1 and TRBJ2-1 for the parts outside the CDR3, the full variable domain is KAGVTQTPRYLIKTRGQQVTLSCSPISGHRSVSWYQQTPGQGLQFLFEYFSETQRNKGNFPGRFSGRQFSNSRSEMNVSTLELGDSALYLCASSSPAGGPAYNEQFFGPGTRLTVL.